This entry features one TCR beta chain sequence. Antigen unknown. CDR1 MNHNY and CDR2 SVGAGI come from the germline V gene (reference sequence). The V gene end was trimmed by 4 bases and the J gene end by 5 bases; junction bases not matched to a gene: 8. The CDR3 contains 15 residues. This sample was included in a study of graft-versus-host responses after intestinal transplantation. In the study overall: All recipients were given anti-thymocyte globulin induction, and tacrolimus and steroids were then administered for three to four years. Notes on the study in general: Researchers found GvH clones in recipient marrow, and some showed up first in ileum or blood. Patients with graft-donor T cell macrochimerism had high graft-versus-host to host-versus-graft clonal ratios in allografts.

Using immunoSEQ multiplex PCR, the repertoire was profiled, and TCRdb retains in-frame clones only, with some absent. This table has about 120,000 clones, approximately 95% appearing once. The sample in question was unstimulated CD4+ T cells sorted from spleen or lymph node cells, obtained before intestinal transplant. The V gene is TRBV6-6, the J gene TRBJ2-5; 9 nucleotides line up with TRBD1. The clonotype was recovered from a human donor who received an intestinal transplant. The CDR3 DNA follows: TGTGCCAGCAGTTCCACAGGACAGGGGAGGGAGACCCAGTACTTC. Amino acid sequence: CASSSTGQGRETQYF.